This paragraph covers one TCR beta chain sequence. Antigen specificity is unknown. V shed 5 bases and J 7 bases; nucleotides not matched to a gene: 4. Germline V CDR1 and CDR2: MNHEY, SVGAGI. The CDR3 runs to 15 residues. The sample comes from a study of T cell responses to AZD1222 COVID-19 vaccine. Study results and caveats: The reported proportion of spike-specific TCRs targeting unmutated variant regions was nearly half.

Using immunoSEQ multiplex PCR, the repertoire was profiled, and TCRdb retains in-frame clones only, with some absent. This table has about 93,000 clones, roughly nine tenths appearing once. Sample: peripheral blood, taken 28 days after the second AZD1222 dose. The sequence came from an adult who received the AZD1222 COVID-19 vaccine. This chain links TRBV6-5 with TRBJ2-1, with 14 bases aligning to TRBD2. The CDR3 reads CASSRTSGGLNEQFF. CDR3 bases: TGTGCCAGCAGTCGGACTAGCGGGGGGTTGAATGAGCAGTTCTTC.